This TCR beta chain is from a study of CXCR3-negative and CXCR3-positive naive CD8 T cells. The authors made the TRB cDNA libraries by 5' RACE using UMI labels. Each CDR3 protein gets one entry in TCRdb, which reprocessed the 5' RACE reads and gives no DNA. This sample's table has approximately 83,000 distinct CDR3 sequences. Germline V gives CDR1 SSHAT, CDR2 FNYEAQ (reference sequence). This CDR3 contains 13 residues. Sorting was done in triplicate for each CD8+ T cell subset (around 300,000 cells each). Those CD8+ T cells considered naive were CD45RO-CCR7+CD27+CD95-. V usage is TRBV7-7 and J usage is TRBJ2-7; TCRdb outputs TRBD1, but without DNA this stays unchecked. Specimen: naive CXCR3- CD8+ T cells from blood. Subset reported: CD45RO-CCR7+CD27+CD95- naive CD8+ T cells lacking CXCR3 (TNR3-). The sequence derives from a human donor in good health. Some clones in this sample may be carry-over from other donors' samples. The CDR3 here is CASSSGPHYEQYF.